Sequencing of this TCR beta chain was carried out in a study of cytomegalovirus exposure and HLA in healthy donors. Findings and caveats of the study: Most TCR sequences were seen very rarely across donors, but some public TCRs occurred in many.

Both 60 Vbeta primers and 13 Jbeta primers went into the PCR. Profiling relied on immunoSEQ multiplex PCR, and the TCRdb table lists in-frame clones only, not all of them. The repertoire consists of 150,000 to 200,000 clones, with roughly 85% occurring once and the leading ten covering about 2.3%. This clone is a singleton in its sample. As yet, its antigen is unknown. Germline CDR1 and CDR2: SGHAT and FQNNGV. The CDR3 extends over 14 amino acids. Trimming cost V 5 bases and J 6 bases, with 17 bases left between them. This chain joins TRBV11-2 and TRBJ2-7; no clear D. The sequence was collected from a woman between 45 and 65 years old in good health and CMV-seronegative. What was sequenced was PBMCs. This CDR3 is CASSGDWVIPEQYF. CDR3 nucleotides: TGTGCCAGCAGCGGCGACTGGGTTATTCCCGAGCAGTACTTC.